This TCR beta chain is drawn from a study of control samples from healthy donors and cancer patients. Assay: immunoSEQ multiplex PCR; the TCRdb copy retains only in-frame clones and omits some. The table lists over 150,000 clones, roughly 94% of them singletons. The sequencing input was PBMCs. The TCR was taken from a man in his 60s with colorectal cancer.

CDR3 amino acids: CASSYGGIPYEQYF. In DNA, the CDR3 is TGTGCCAGCAGTTATGGTGGAATACCTTACGAGCAGTACTTC. The chain joins TRBV6-5 to TRBJ2-7; D not certain. V lost 3 bases and J 4 bases, leaving 13 bases between the germline ends. The CDR3 is made up of 14 amino acids. CDR1 is MNHEY and CDR2 is SVGAGI in the germline V gene.